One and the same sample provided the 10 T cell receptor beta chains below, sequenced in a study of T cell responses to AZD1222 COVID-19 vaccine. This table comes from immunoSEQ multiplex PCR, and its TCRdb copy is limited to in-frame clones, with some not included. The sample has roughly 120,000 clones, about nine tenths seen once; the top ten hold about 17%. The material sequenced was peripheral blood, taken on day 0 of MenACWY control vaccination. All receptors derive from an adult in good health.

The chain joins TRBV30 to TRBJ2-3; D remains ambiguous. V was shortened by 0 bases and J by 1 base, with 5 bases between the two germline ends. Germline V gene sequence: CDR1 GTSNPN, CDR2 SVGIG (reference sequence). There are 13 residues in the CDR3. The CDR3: CAWSVAGTDTQYF. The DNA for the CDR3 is TGTGCCTGGAGTGTAGCCGGCACAGATACGCAGTATTTT.

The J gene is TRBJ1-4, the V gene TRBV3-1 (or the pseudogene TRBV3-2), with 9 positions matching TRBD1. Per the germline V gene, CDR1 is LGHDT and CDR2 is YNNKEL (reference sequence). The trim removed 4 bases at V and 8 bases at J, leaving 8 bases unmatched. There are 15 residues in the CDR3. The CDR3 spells CASSPRQGGIEKLFF. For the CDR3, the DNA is TGTGCCAGCAGCCCAAGACAGGGGGGGATCGAAAAACTGTTTTTT.

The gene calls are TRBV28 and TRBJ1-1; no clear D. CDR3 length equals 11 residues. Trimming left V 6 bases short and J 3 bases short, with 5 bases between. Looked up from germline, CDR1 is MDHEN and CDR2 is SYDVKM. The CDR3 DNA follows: TGTGCCAGCAGCCCCGACACTGAAGCTTTCTTT. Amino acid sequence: CASSPDTEAFF.

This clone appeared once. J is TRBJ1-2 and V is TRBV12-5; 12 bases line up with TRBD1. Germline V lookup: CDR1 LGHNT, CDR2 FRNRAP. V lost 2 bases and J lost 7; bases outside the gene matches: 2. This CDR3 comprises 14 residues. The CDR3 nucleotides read TGTGCTAGTGGTTTGTCGGGACAGGGGGCTGGCTACACCTTC. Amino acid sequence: CASGLSGQGAGYTF.

The CDR3 DNA is TGTGCCAGCTCACCACTGTTAGCGGGAGCCGGGAACAATGAGCAGTTCTTC. The encoded protein is CASSPLLAGAGNNEQFF. J is TRBJ2-1 and V is TRBV18, with 9 bases matching TRBD2. J gave up 5 bases and V 1 base, and 9 bases lay outside the gene matches. This CDR3 spans 17 amino acids. CDR1 and CDR2 (germline): KGHSH, LQKENI.

For the CDR3, the DNA is TGTGCCAGCAGTTTCGGCCTTTCAACCTACGAGCAGTACTTC. Its translation: CASSFGLSTYEQYF. The chain joins TRBV28 to TRBJ2-7; D gene unclear. Trimming removed 3 bases from V and 2 bases from J, with 11 bases in between. The CDR3 totals 14 residues. The V gene's germline CDR1 is MDHEN and CDR2 SYDVKM.

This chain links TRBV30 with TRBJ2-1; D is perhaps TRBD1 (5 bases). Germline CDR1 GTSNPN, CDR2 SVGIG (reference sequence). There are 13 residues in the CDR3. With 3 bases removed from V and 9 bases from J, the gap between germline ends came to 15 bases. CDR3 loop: CAWSRARRAEQFF. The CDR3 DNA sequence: TGTGCCTGGAGCAGGGCCCGCCGGGCTGAGCAGTTCTTC.

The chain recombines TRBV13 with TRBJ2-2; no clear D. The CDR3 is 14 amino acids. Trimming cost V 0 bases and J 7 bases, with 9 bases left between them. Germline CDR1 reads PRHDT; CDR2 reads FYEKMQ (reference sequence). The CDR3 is CASSLGGKDGELFF. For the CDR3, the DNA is TGTGCCAGCAGCTTAGGAGGGAAAGACGGGGAGCTGTTTTTT.

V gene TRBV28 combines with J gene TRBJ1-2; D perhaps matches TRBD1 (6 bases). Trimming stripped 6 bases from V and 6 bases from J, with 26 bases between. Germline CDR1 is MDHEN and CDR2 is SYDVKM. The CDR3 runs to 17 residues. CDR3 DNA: TGTGCCAGCAGGCCTACGTCTACAGGGTGGGTATGGAATGGCTACACCTTC. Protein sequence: CASRPTSTGWVWNGYTF.

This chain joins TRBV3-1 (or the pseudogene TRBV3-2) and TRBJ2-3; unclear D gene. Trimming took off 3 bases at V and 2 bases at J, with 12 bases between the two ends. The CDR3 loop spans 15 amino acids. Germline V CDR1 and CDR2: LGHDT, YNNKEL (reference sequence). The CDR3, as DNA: TGTGCCAGCAGCCACACTGGAGCCTTCACAGATACGCAGTATTTT. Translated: CASSHTGAFTDTQYF.